The following is a T cell receptor beta chain sequence with its context. Its antigen is still unknown. The sample comes from a study of T cell responses to AZD1222 COVID-19 vaccine. The study's findings and limits: White British ancestry dominated among donors, who included more females, and clonal diversity was possibly underestimated.

TCRdb's table, derived via immunoSEQ multiplex PCR, lists solely in-frame clones and lacks some. The sample gives 25,000 to 35,000 clones, nearly 95% of which show up once; about 8% is in the top ten. Germline V gives CDR1 PRHDT, CDR2 FYEKMQ (reference sequence). Trimming at V came to 6 bases and at J to 2 bases, leaving 11 bases not matched to a gene. CDR3 size: 16 residues. This specimen was peripheral blood, taken on day 0 of AZD1222 vaccination. V gene TRBV13 combines with J gene TRBJ2-7; 9 bases are shared with TRBD2. The TCR comes from an adult in good health. CDR3 nucleotide sequence: TGTGCCAGCAGGGCGACGGTGGGACTAGCCACCTACGAGCAGTACTTC. It translates to CASRATVGLATYEQYF.